This is a list of T cell receptor beta chains from one sample in a study of regulatory T cells in long-lasting Graves disease. In TCRdb, the multiplex PCR reads were re-called with MiXCR into one record per CDR3 protein. The table lists under 800,000 distinct CDR3 sequences, 15% to 20% of them singletons. These data were likewise used in another study, on T cells in Graves' hyperthyroidism and ophthalmopathy.

Sequenced here: peripheral blood mononuclear cells (PBMCs), sampled at new diagnosis, from a patient treated with antithyroid drugs. These receptors were obtained from a woman aged 25 to 39 with Graves disease. Each CDR3 is given with its conserved first and last residue. D genes are given only for firm matches. A clone size is listed for some rows: how often the clone was seen (once, few, many), or a class if it is expanded.

many | TRBJ2-2 | TRBV7-9 | . | TGTGCCAGCAGCCTCGTACCGGGAACCGGGGAGCTGTTTTTT | CASSLVPGTGELFF
many | TRBJ1-3 | TRBV7-3 | . | TGTGCCAGCAGCTTAAGACGGGCGACGGGAAACACCATATATTTT | CASSLRRATGNTIYF
many | TRBJ2-7 | TRBV6-1 | TRBD2 | TGTGCCAGCATCGGGGGGGGCTACGAGCAGTACTTC | CASIGGGYEQYF
once | TRBJ2-2 | TRBV3-1 | TRBD2 | TGTGCCAGCAGTCGCTTACGGACTAGCGGGAGGGCCGACACCGGGGAGCTGTTTTTT | CASSRLRTSGRADTGELFF
. | TRBJ2-3 | TRBV11-2 | TRBD2 | TGTGCCAGCAGCCGGAGAACTAGCGCCGCACTCACAGATACGCAGTATTTT | CASSRRTSAALTDTQYF
few | TRBJ1-1 | TRBV10-3 | . | TGTGCCACCGCTGACTCGGGAGGGGGTATAACTGAAGCTTTCTTT | CATADSGGGITEAFF
few | TRBJ2-7 | TRBV19 | . | TGTGCCAGTAGTATACAGGGTACCCACGAGCAGTACTTC | CASSIQGTHEQYF
few | TRBJ2-6 | TRBV5-6 | TRBD1 | TGTGCCAGCAGCTTCAGGGGGTCTGGGGCCAACGTCCTGACTTTC | CASSFRGSGANVLTF
. | TRBJ1-2 | TRBV19 | . | TGTGCCAGTAACATCGGGCCCGCTAACTATGGCTACACCTTC | CASNIGPANYGYTF
few | TRBJ2-1 | TRBV29-1 | TRBD2 | TGCAGCACCGGACTAGCGGGAACTCCCTTCTTC | CSTGLAGTPFF
. | TRBJ1-5 | TRBV3-1 | TRBD1 | TGTGCCAGCAGCCAACTAGGGACAGGAGATCAGCCCCAGCATTTT | CASSQLGTGDQPQHF
. | TRBJ2-7 | TRBV30 | . | TGTGCCTGGGGGATGCTTTTTCTCGAGCAGTACTTC | CAWGMLFLEQYF
. | TRBJ2-3 | TRBV3-1 | . | TGTGCCAGCAGCCAGGGCCTTCAAGGAGATACGCAGTATTTT | CASSQGLQGDTQYF
many | TRBJ1-5 | TRBV2 | . | TGTGCCAGCAGCAGGGACCGCTCGGGTCAGCCCCAGCATTTT | CASSRDRSGQPQHF
many | TRBJ2-1 | TRBV2 | . | TGTGCCAGCAGTTCCACCCCAGGAGTGAAGCAGTTCTTC | CASSSTPGVKQFF
. | TRBJ2-3 | TRBV5-4 | TRBD2 | TGTGCCAGCAGCCGACTGCTAGCGGGAGAGGGCACAGATACGCAGTATTTT | CASSRLLAGEGTDTQYF
. | TRBJ2-7 | TRBV19 | TRBD1 | TGTGCCAGTAGTGGCGGACAGGGGCGAACGATCTACGAGCAGTACTTC | CASSGGQGRTIYEQYF
few | TRBJ2-1 | TRBV15 | . | TGTGCCACCAGCAGAGAGACGGACAATGAGCAGTTCTTC | CATSRETDNEQFF
. | TRBJ1-6 | TRBV28 | . | TGTGCCAGCAGTCCTACAGGGTCGATATATAATTCACCCCTCCACTTT | CASSPTGSIYNSPLHF
many | TRBJ2-7 | TRBV20-1 | TRBD2 | TGCAGTGCTAGTGCCATAGCGGGAGGGAGGACCTACGAGCAGTACTTC | CSASAIAGGRTYEQYF
. | TRBJ2-6 | TRBV2 | . | TGTGCCAGCAGTGAGACTGTCTCTGGGGCCAACGTCCTGACTTTC | CASSETVSGANVLTF
many | TRBJ2-1 | TRBV27 | . | TGTGCCAGCAGTCCCGACAGTCCTCTTTACAATGAGCAGTTCTTC | CASSPDSPLYNEQFF
many | TRBJ2-2 | TRBV2 | . | TGTGCCAGCACCCAAGGGGCAATCGGGGAGCTGTTTTTT | CASTQGAIGELFF
. | TRBJ2-7 | TRBV7-9 | . | TGTGCCAGCAGCTCTCAGGGAATTCTCCCCGAGCAGTACTTC | CASSSQGILPEQYF
many | TRBJ2-3 | TRBV27 | . | TGTGCCAGCAGTCACCTCGACGGATCAGGTCCTATAACAGATACGCAGTATTTT | CASSHLDGSGPITDTQYF
. | TRBJ1-1 | TRBV19 | . | TGTGCCAGTAGTATAGTGGGAGAGGTGAACACTGAAGCTTTCTTT | CASSIVGEVNTEAFF
. | TRBJ2-7 | TRBV20-1 | . | TGCAGTGCTAGAGATTTGAGTAGGGGTTACGAGCAGTACTTC | CSARDLSRGYEQYF
many | TRBJ2-5 | TRBV29-1 | . | TGCAGCGTTGTGCGGGATCCGGCCGAGACCCAGTACTTC | CSVVRDPAETQYF
. | TRBJ2-6 | TRBV10-2 | . | TGCGCCAGCAGTGAGTCAGGGGCGCGAGGGGCCAACGTCCTGACTTTC | CASSESGARGANVLTF
once | TRBJ2-1 | TRBV19 | . | TGTGCCAGTAGCCCTCACGGGAGTCTTAATGAGCAGTTCTTC | CASSPHGSLNEQFF
many | TRBJ2-3 | TRBV6-5 | . | TGTGCCAGCAGTTACTCGTATCCTAGGGGGAGGTGGGGCGGGAGTTTGAACACAGATACGCAGTATTTT | CASSYSYPRGRWGGSLNTDTQYF
. | TRBJ2-5 | TRBV5-8 | TRBD2 | TGTGCCAGCAGCTTGGTCAGGGAGGGAATGGACTTC | CASSLVREGMDF
. | TRBJ1-4 | TRBV6-2/TRBV6-3 | . | TGTGCCAGCAGTTACTCTCCCAGGGACGAAAAACTGTTTTTT | CASSYSPRDEKLFF
many | TRBJ1-1 | TRBV12-3/TRBV12-4 | . | TGTGCCAGCAGTTCTCCCGAATCGAACACTGAAGCTTTCTTT | CASSSPESNTEAFF
many | TRBJ1-5 | TRBV2 | . | TGTGCCAGCCTAGGGGCGGGACTCTCTCAGCCCCAGCATTTT | CASLGAGLSQPQHF
once | TRBJ2-5 | TRBV29-1 | . | TGCAGCGGCCGGGACTTGCAAGAGACCCAGTACTTC | CSGRDLQETQYF
many | TRBJ1-5 | TRBV27 | . | TGTGCCAGCAGTTATGTAGGTCAGCCCCAGCATTTT | CASSYVGQPQHF
. | TRBJ2-4 | TRBV5-1 | TRBD1 | TGCGCCAGCAGCTTGGATCCGGGACAGGGGGCGAACCTAGCCAAAAACATTCAGTACTTC | CASSLDPGQGANLAKNIQYF
few | TRBJ2-1 | TRBV20-1 | TRBD2 | TGCAGTGCTAGAGATTTTGAAGGATTTCGACTAGCGGGTTATGAGCAGTTCTTC | CSARDFEGFRLAGYEQFF
many | TRBJ2-7 | TRBV28 | TRBD1 | TGTGCCAGCAGCTCCGGGACAGGGCGCTACGAGCAGTACTTC | CASSSGTGRYEQYF
few | TRBJ2-4 | TRBV5-1 | TRBD2 | TGCGCCAGCAGCTTGACCCTTAGCGGGATCGGAGTCATTCAGTACTTC | CASSLTLSGIGVIQYF
. | TRBJ1-5 | TRBV19 | TRBD1 | TGTGCCTTGTACCGGGACAGGGGGCATCAGCCCCAGCATTTT | CALYRDRGHQPQHF
many | TRBJ2-7 | TRBV12-3/TRBV12-4 | . | TGTGCCAGCAGTCCAACCACAGGCCGCTACGAGCAGTACTTC | CASSPTTGRYEQYF
many | TRBJ2-4 | TRBV28 | . | TGTGCCAGCAGTTTAGCGGTTTTGGAAAACATTCAGTACTTC | CASSLAVLENIQYF
once | TRBJ2-7 | TRBV29-1 | . | TGCAGCGCCAATGGGCAGGATCGAGACGAGCAGTACTTC | CSANGQDRDEQYF
few | TRBJ2-7 | TRBV19 | TRBD2 | TGTGCCAGTAGTGCTCTAGCGGGATACGAGCAGTACTTC | CASSALAGYEQYF
few | TRBJ2-1 | TRBV19 | . | TGTGCCAGTATGGGGGAGGTCAATGAGCAGTTCTTC | CASMGEVNEQFF
. | TRBJ2-7 | TRBV19 | . | TGTGCCAGTAGTCGGCAGACATGGCCAACCTACGAGCAGTACTTC | CASSRQTWPTYEQYF
many | TRBJ1-1 | TRBV10-1 | TRBD1 | TGCGCCAGCAGCCCGGGACAGATCACTGAAGCTTTCTTT | CASSPGQITEAFF
few | TRBJ1-3 | TRBV4-1 | TRBD1 | TGCGCCAGCAGCCACCAAAAGGGACAGGGAACCGGAAACACCATATATTTT | CASSHQKGQGTGNTIYF
few | TRBJ2-6 | TRBV7-3 | TRBD1 | TGTGCCAGCAGCTCCCAGACAGGGCCAGCTGGGGCCAACGTCCTGACTTTC | CASSSQTGPAGANVLTF
many | TRBJ1-1 | TRBV15 | TRBD1 | TGTGCCACCAGCAGGGACAGGGAAGGTCCGGCTGAAGCTTTCTTT | CATSRDREGPAEAFF
many | TRBJ2-1 | TRBV7-9 | TRBD2 | TGTGCCAGCAAAGAAGCGGGAGGGCTGTACAATGAGCAGTTCTTC | CASKEAGGLYNEQFF
. | TRBJ2-1 | TRBV29-1 | . | TGCGGCGACCAGCGGTTCAATGAGCAGTTCTTC | CGDQRFNEQFF
. | TRBJ1-3 | TRBV12-3/TRBV12-4 | TRBD1 | TGTGCCAGCCTCCGGACAGGGGAAACTGGAAACACCATATATTTT | CASLRTGETGNTIYF
many | TRBJ1-1 | TRBV3-1 | TRBD1 | TGTGCCAGCAGCCCTCCGGGACAGGTCCCCACTGAAGCTTTCTTT | CASSPPGQVPTEAFF
few | TRBJ2-1 | TRBV3-1 | TRBD1 | TGTGCCACCACAAACAGGGGAGCAACCCATGAGCAGTTCTTC | CATTNRGATHEQFF
once | TRBJ2-6 | TRBV19 | . | TGTGCCAGTAGGATGAGCTTTGGGGCCAACGTCCAGACTTTC | CASRMSFGANVQTF